This T cell receptor beta chain was profiled in a study of T cell clonotyping in hematopoietic cell transplantation. Study details: Recipient samples before transplant were obtained post-cytoreduction.

Specified time point: recipient sample about 28 days before transplant, after cytoreduction. Recipients were bled about 28 days pretransplant and at posttransplant days 30, 100, 180. The CDR3 runs 17 residues. V gave up 4 bases and J gave up 3 bases, with 19 bases separating them. Study-wide findings and caveats: CD4 and CD8 repertoire contributions could not be separated without sorting.

Produced via immunoSEQ multiplex PCR; TCRdb's table is partial and in-frame only. Of tens of thousands of clones detected, 90% to 96% appear once; the ten largest clones hold under 2%. Note on this clone: Its antigen is undetermined.

The source is a woman between 45 and 65 years old with acute myeloid leukemia. Some clones in this sample may be carry-over from other donors' samples. This sample comprised peripheral blood mononuclear cells, obtained before stem cell transplant. The rearrangement joins TRBV23-1 to TRBJ2-1; D might be TRBD1 or TRBD2, each matching 6 bases. TRBV23-1 is an ORF, with its function uncertain. Here the CDR3 reads CASSPRPRGPNYNEQFF. CDR3 nucleotides: TGCGCCAGCAGTCCCCGCCCCCGGGGGCCTAACTACAATGAGCAGTTCTTC.